A few counts support the clone carrying this TCR beta chain. Its antigen is unknown. The listed genes are named as in mouse. The data derive from a study of CD8+ T cells in alopecia areata. The study, taken as a whole, reports: Higher clonality was seen in lesional scalp than in normal scalp, especially in alopecia totalis/universalis. TCRs were shared less clearly across patients than in mice, possibly for HLA-related reasons.

In each case, RNA was isolated and then reverse transcribed into cDNA as the sequencing template. Libraries were prepared by immunoSEQ multiplex PCR; TCRdb keeps only in-frame clonotypes and omits some of them. The sample gives 200,000 to 300,000 clones, none seen only once, and the top ten clones hold approximately 1.2%. Cells from pooled cutaneous lymph nodes were sorted by CD4, CD8alpha, NKG2D, NKG2ACE and other markers. The sequencing sample was made of CD4+ T cells sorted from a lymph node. This TCR was recovered from a C3H/HeJ mouse with alopecia areata. Strain MHC haplotype: H2-k.

Incomplete CDR3 DNA: TGTGCCAGCAGCCAGACCCCGGGACAGGGGGTCACCGGG. Residues: CASSQTPGQGVTG. The whole CDR3 protein reads CASSQTPGQGVTGQLYF. V usage is TRBV2 and J usage is TRBJ2-2; TRBD1 agrees at 11 bases. Read coverage stops 4 residues before the CDR3 terminus; the germline J gene supplies the remainder. Germline-derived CDR1 and CDR2 are LGHNA and YSYQKL. The CDR3 contains 17 residues. V trimming: 3 bases; J trimming: 4 bases; junction bases outside the gene matches: 7. Using reference TRBV2 and TRBJ2-2 for the parts outside the CDR3, the full variable domain is DPKIIQKPKYLVAVTGSEKILICEQYLGHNAMYWYRQSAKKPLEFMFSYSYQKLMDNQTASSRFQPQSSKKNHLDLQITALKPDDSATYFCASSQTPGQGVTGQLYFGEGSKLTVL.